This T cell receptor (beta chain) was retrieved from a study of blood T cell repertoires in COVID-19. Background on the study: Sites in the United States, Italy and Spain provided acute and convalescent COVID-19 samples. T cells, B-cell-depleted T cells, or PBMCs supplied cDNA or gDNA.

This CDR3 has 15 amino acids. Trimming cost V 3 bases and J 6 bases, with 17 bases left between them. CDR1 and CDR2 from the germline V gene are PRHDT and FYEKMQ (reference sequence). Under the authors' procedure: Amplification from reference gene primers served as the basis for estimated nucleated cell counts. Sequencing used immunoSEQ multiplex PCR; TCRdb keeps in-frame clones, though not all of them. For V, J and clone size, that table is used; D and trimming come from the DNA. The sample contains 30,000 to 45,000 clones, more than 70% of which appear only once. The origin of this receptor is a man in his 70s with active COVID-19. This sequence joins TRBV13 and TRBJ1-2; D ambiguous. Sequencing was carried out using peripheral blood. CDR3 nucleotides: TGTGCCAGCAGCTTCCGGGCGCCGGGAGCGGATGGCTACACCTTC. Protein product: CASSFRAPGADGYTF.